This TCR beta chain was identified in a study of blood T cells in healthy people across ages. Study observations and caveats: Naive CD4+ cells and diversity were both higher in long-lived donors than in aged donors.

Together with a sample-barcoded 5' primer, a J-beta primer mix was included in a second PCR lasting about 7 to 11 cycles. Each CDR3 protein is one row after TCRdb ran MiXCR on the 5' RACE reads. The sample yields 700,000 to 800,000 distinct CDR3 sequences, around 46% seen once. A word on this clonotype: Its target is unknown.

Each individual donor underwent a draw of about 11 milliliters of peripheral blood. The V end was cut by 0 bases, the J end by 2 bases, with 7 bases between. Germline assignment: CDR1 LNHNV and CDR2 YYDKDF (reference sequence). The length of the CDR3 is 14 residues. Input material: blood. This receptor was obtained from a woman aged 55-69 years in good health. The chain joins TRBV15 to TRBJ2-5; D not certain. CDR3 protein: CATSRESQQETQYF. CDR3 bases: TGTGCCACCAGCAGAGAGAGCCAACAAGAGACCCAGTACTTC.